This TCR beta chain was identified during a study of shared clonotypes between healthy human individuals (dated by TCRdb to the early 2020s). Describing the broader study: The cohort comprised a couple of women and a few men aged 18 to 49 years. To estimate repertoire size and how much clonotype sharing occurs between individuals, the study deeply sequenced the blood TCR repertoires of about 5 healthy adults. Libraries were prepared and TCR repertoires were sequenced by different laboratories using diverse techniques, in order to increase sequencing depth and limit assay-specific biases. For each donor, CD4 naive and CD4 memory were each given three plates, CD8 naive was given two plates, and CD8 memory was given one plate. Leukapheresis yielded between about 0.85 and 10 billion PBMCs per donor. General study outcomes and caveats: Sampling was restricted to blood, and TCR repertoires in tissue are likely to differ from TCR repertoires in blood. Rarefaction of sorted-subset datasets indicated incomplete sequencing despite the large sequencing depth. About 5% of naive CD4, 3.5% of naive CD8, roughly 2.4% of memory CD4, and around 0.4% of memory CD8 clonotypes were shared across a few donors. Pairwise subsampling led to the expectation that sequencing depth would affect the degree of clonotype sharing among donors. Naive subsets generally had larger estimated clonotype richness than memory subsets. The genetic and exposure-history diversity represented was limited by the small number of donors. Higher generation probabilities were observed for clonotypes shared by all four sorted-subset donors than for non-shared clonotypes.

Regarding this clone: This receptor's antigen is unknown. Per-nucleotide qualities are absent, and no much larger clonotype sits a single base away.

Using the deep immunoSEQ assay, multiplex PCR amplified TCR CDR3 regions from genomic DNA. For each cell subset, the extracted genomic DNA was distributed evenly across all wells of several immunoSEQ 96-well plates, and each plate served as one replicate. Each replicate PCR for sorted subsets received approximately 200 ng genomic DNA, equal to roughly 33,000 T cell genomes. The purified libraries were quantified using a Qubit 3.0 fluorometer, sized with a Bioanalyzer 2100, and then quantified again using the KAPA Library Quantification kit. Every immunoSEQ 96-well plate was sequenced on a separate single-read 150-cycle Illumina NextSeq 550 flow cell. On the authors' methods: The immunoSEQ output contained only junctional sequences without quality scores, so filtering could not match that applied to full-length reads. Sequences were annotated with PyIR, a Python wrapper for IgBLAST v1.9, and V/J genes and CDR3 were assigned using IMGT germline references. Reads were removed for weak V/J assignments (E-value above 1e-6), missing CDR3, stop codons, out-of-frame junctions, or ambiguous translated residues. A V3J clonotype was defined by an identical inferred V gene, J gene, and CDR3 amino acid sequence. Percentage overlap between repertoires was computed as shared unique clonotypes divided by the size of the smaller repertoire. Repertoire richness was assessed with RTK rarefaction, the Chao1 estimator, and Recon v2.1 estimates of unobserved clonotypes. For all TCRbeta clonotypes obtained by the gDNA method from four donors, generation probabilities were computed with OLGA. TCRdb obtained this table from immuneACCESS and retained in-frame rearrangements with V and J assigned. These tables miss some clones; where compared with another copy, unresolved V genes account for less than half of the shortfall, and the remainder is unexplained. D and trimming come from the DNA, and the V and J calls and clone size come from that table. A total of millions of clones appear in this sample, roughly 96% of them only once. The ten top clones hold 0.13% of the sample.

Between the V and J ends, shortened by 6 bases and 2 bases respectively, the junction contains 18 bases. The germline V gene (reference sequence) specifies SGHKS as CDR1 and YYEKEE as CDR2. The CDR3, from cysteine to phenylalanine, totals 15 residues. This entry keeps only the CDR3 DNA: 45 bases, framed from base 1. Healthy HIV-negative adults with no recently reported acute infections or vaccinations were included as donors. Every donor was a Caucasian adult living in Nashville, Tennessee, USA. Magnetic negative selection was used to enrich CD4+ T cells, after which naive cells were positively selected on CD45RA and the negative fraction became the memory subset. Blood was collected by leukapheresis, and PBMCs were isolated by Ficoll-Histopaque density gradient centrifugation and then cryopreserved in liquid nitrogen vapor phase. Analytical flow cytometry was used to check the purity and quantity of every magnetically sorted T cell population. Genomic DNA was isolated from every sorted fraction and measured by UV absorbance on a Nanodrop 2000c.

The V gene is TRBV5-5 and the J gene is TRBJ2-7; the D segment could be TRBD2, given 6 matching bases. The source is a man between 18 and 35 years old in good health. The sequencing input was naive CD4+ T cells sorted from blood. What the cell subset or site label conveys for this sample: CD45RA+ positively selected. The DNA sequence is TGTGCCAGCAATGACTTAGGCGGGGTCACCTACGAGCAGTACTTC. Its translation is CASNDLGGVTYEQYF.